The present T cell receptor beta chain was sequenced within a study of shared clonotypes between healthy human individuals. CDR3 length: 16 amino acids. Study-wide results and caveats: Investigators collected only blood, and repertoires in tissues likely differ.

The investigators split CD4+ cells into a CD45RA+ naive subset and a CD45RA-negative memory subset. Replicate PCRs run on sorted subsets employed about 220 ng DNA, approximately 30,000 T cell genomes. Sequencing used immunoSEQ multiplex PCR; TCRdb keeps in-frame clones, though not all of them. The sample lists approximately 2.5 million clones, approximately 93% occurring once. A remark on this clone: Antigen specificity is unknown.

The chain employs TRBV21-1 and TRBJ1-3. TRBV21-1 constitutes a pseudogene. The source material was naive CD4+ T cells from PBMCs. Subset indicated: CD45RA+ positively selected. The TCR comes from a young man in good health. Some clones in this sample may be carry-over from other donors' samples. CDR3 bases: TGTGCCAGCAGCAAAGTCGGGGGGAGACGTGGAAACACCATATATTTT. Translating gives CASSKVGGRRGNTIYF.